These T cell receptor beta chains were read from a single sample in a study of blood T cell repertoires in COVID-19. Profiled with immunoSEQ multiplex PCR; TCRdb holds only in-frame clones, not every one. Of about 200,000 clones in the sample, more than 65% were seen once. The sequencing sample was made of PBMCs or T cells enriched from blood (not recorded which). The receptors come from a woman aged 45-60 years with acute COVID-19. CDR3s include the opening cysteine and the closing phenylalanine or tryptophan. The order of the fields is J gene, D gene, V gene, CDR3 length, clone size, CDR3 DNA, CDR3 protein. D genes are given only for firm matches. Size tells how often a clone was seen (once, few, many) or the class of an expanded clone, and some rows leave it out.

>TRBJ2-1|.|TRBV5-6|15|.
TGTGCCAGCAGCTTGGGCTCCAGCTCCTACAATGAGCAGTTCTTC
CASSLGSSSYNEQFF
>TRBJ1-1|TRBD1|TRBV13|13|.
TGTGCCAGCAGCCGAGGGACAGAGACAAGAGCTTTCTTT
CASSRGTETRAFF
>TRBJ2-2|.|TRBV20-1|11|.
TGCAGTGCCCCCGTGACCGGGGAGCTGTTTTTT
CSAPVTGELFF
>TRBJ1-1|TRBD1|TRBV5-1|14|once
TGCGCCAGCAGCATCACAGGGGGCGCAGGGAGGGCTTTCTTT
CASSITGGAGRAFF
>TRBJ2-6|.|TRBV5-6|15|.
TGTGCCAGCAGCTTGTTCCAGGCGGGGGCCAACGTCCTGACTTTC
CASSLFQAGANVLTF
>TRBJ1-3|.|TRBV19|14|once
TGTGCCAGTAGTGACCAGGGGTCGCGAAACACCATATATTTT
CASSDQGSRNTIYF
>TRBJ2-5|.|TRBV25-1|14|.
TGTGCCAGCAGTGAATCAGGGTCTGAAGAGACCCAGTACTTC
CASSESGSEETQYF
>TRBJ2-2|.|TRBV5-4|14|.
TGTGCCAGCAGCTTAAGAGGAAACACCGGGGAGCTGTTTTTT
CASSLRGNTGELFF
>TRBJ1-2|.|TRBV11-3|15|few
TGTGCCAGCAGCTGGGGCAGGGCTTATGGTGGTGGCTACACCTTC
CASSWGRAYGGGYTF
>TRBJ2-1|TRBD2|TRBV2|16|.
TGTGCCAGCAGTGAACCAGCTAGCGGGGGAGGGTATGAGCAGTTCTTC
CASSEPASGGGYEQFF
>TRBJ2-1|.|TRBV29-1|14|.
TGCAGCGTAGGACGGACAGTGGGGGACAATGAGCAGTTCTTC
CSVGRTVGDNEQFF
>TRBJ2-6|TRBD1|TRBV3-1/TRBV3-2|15|few
TGTGCCAGCAGCCGACAGGGCGGTGGGGCCAACGTCCTGACTTTC
CASSRQGGGANVLTF
>TRBJ1-5|.|TRBV7-9|14|.
TGTGCCAGCAGCTTCTACGGGGGCAATCAGCCCCAGCATTTT
CASSFYGGNQPQHF
>TRBJ1-4|TRBD1|TRBV3-1/TRBV3-2|17|.
TGTGCCAGCAGCCCGTCCCGGGACAGGGCTGCTAATGAAAAACTGTTTTTT
CASSPSRDRAANEKLFF
>TRBJ2-5|.|TRBV29-1|15|.
TGCAGCGTTGTCGGTGGGCGTCAGGTCGAAGAGACCCAGTACTTC
CSVVGGRQVEETQYF
>TRBJ1-2|.|TRBV19|14|.
TGTGCCAGTAGTATCCCCGCGTGGGGGGGAGGCTACACCTTC
CASSIPAWGGGYTF
>TRBJ2-5|.|TRBV28|13|.
TGTGCCAGCAGTTCCGTCAGTCAAGAGACCCAGTACTTC
CASSSVSQETQYF
>TRBJ1-5|.|TRBV28|19|.
TGTGCCAGCAGTTTGAGGGGAGGGAGGAGGGGAGTAGGTAATCAGCCCCAGCATTTT
CASSLRGGRRGVGNQPQHF
>TRBJ2-2|.|TRBV30|15|.
TGTGCCTGGAGTGTAGTGGCCCACAACACCGGGGAGCTGTTTTTT
CAWSVVAHNTGELFF
>TRBJ1-4|.|TRBV2|13|.
TGTGCCAGCAGTGTTTCGGGGGGTGAAAAACTGTTTTTT
CASSVSGGEKLFF
>TRBJ2-5|.|TRBV15|14|.
TGTGCCACCAGCAGAGATCTGGGGCAGGAGACCCAGTACTTC
CATSRDLGQETQYF
>TRBJ1-6|.|TRBV28|13|few
TGTGCCAACCGCGGCTCCTATAATTCACCCCTCCACTTT
CANRGSYNSPLHF
>TRBJ2-1|.|TRBV7-9|16|.
TGTGCCAGCAGCTTACTGGGACTCAGCTCCTACAATGAGCAGTTCTTC
CASSLLGLSSYNEQFF
>TRBJ1-5|.|TRBV5-5|14|.
TGTGCCAGCAGCTTTCAGGGCGGGGGTCAGCCCCAGCATTTT
CASSFQGGGQPQHF
>TRBJ1-4|.|TRBV5-1|13|few
TGCGCCAGCAGCTTACAGGTTAATGAAAAACTGTTTTTT
CASSLQVNEKLFF
>TRBJ1-4|.|TRBV7-9|13|.
TGTGCCAGCAGCTTAGGGCTGAATGAAAAACTGTTTTTT
CASSLGLNEKLFF
>TRBJ1-1|TRBD1|TRBV15|16|.
TGTGCCACCAGCAGAGGGGTACAGGGGTTGAACACTGAAGCTTTCTTT
CATSRGVQGLNTEAFF
>TRBJ1-6|.|TRBV28|14|.
TGTGGGTACAGAGCAGAAAATTCGAATTCACCCCTCCACTTT
CGYRAENSNSPLHF
>TRBJ1-6|.|TRBV14|11|few
TGTGCCAGCAGCCAAGGGACAGTCTTCCACTTT
CASSQGTVFHF
>TRBJ2-3|TRBD1|TRBV5-4|15|.
TGTGCCAGCAGCTTAGACAGGGGCTACACAGATACGCAGTATTTT
CASSLDRGYTDTQYF
>TRBJ1-6|TRBD1|TRBV7-9|16|.
TGTGCCAGCAGCCAGGGGGCCGGGTTGTATAATTCACCCCTCCACTTT
CASSQGAGLYNSPLHF
>TRBJ2-2|TRBD1|TRBV6-5|14|.
TGTGCCAGCAGACGGACAGGGGACACCGGGGAGCTGTTTTTT
CASRRTGDTGELFF
>TRBJ1-5|.|TRBV18|13|few
TGTGCCAGCTCACCGGGGGGGACTCAGCCCCAGCATTTT
CASSPGGTQPQHF
>TRBJ2-4|.|TRBV7-2|13|few
TGTGCCAGCAGCTTAGGGACAGCGGACATTCAGTACTTC
CASSLGTADIQYF
>TRBJ1-6|.|TRBV6-5|14|.
TGTGCCAGCAGTTACTGGGGCGGAAATTCACCCCTCCACTTT
CASSYWGGNSPLHF
>TRBJ2-3|.|TRBV5-1|16|.
TGCGCCAGCAGCTTGGGTTTTCGAGTAACCACAGATACGCAGTATTTT
CASSLGFRVTTDTQYF
>TRBJ2-1|.|TRBV5-3|15|.
TGTGCCAGAAGCTTGGGACTAGTGGGGCTCGATGAGCAGTTCTTC
CARSLGLVGLDEQFF
>TRBJ2-1|.|TRBV5-1|15|.
TGCGCCAGCACGGAGGACGGCGGTCCCTACAATGAGCAGTTCTTC
CASTEDGGPYNEQFF
>TRBJ2-1|TRBD1|TRBV28|14|few
TGTGCCAGCAGAACCGGACAGGCAACAAATGAGCAGTTCTTC
CASRTGQATNEQFF
>TRBJ1-1|TRBD1|TRBV6-5|15|.
TGTGCCAGCAGTTACTCCCGACAGGGGGGGGCTGAAGCTTTCTTT
CASSYSRQGGAEAFF
>TRBJ2-6|TRBD2|TRBV6-2/TRBV6-3|18|.
TGTGCCAGCAGTTACGGGCTAGCGGGGTATTATGGGGCCAACGTCCTGACTTTC
CASSYGLAGYYGANVLTF
>TRBJ2-2|.|TRBV7-9|15|.
TGTGCCAGCAGCTTAGGCCCGGGGAACACCGGGGAGCTGTTTTTT
CASSLGPGNTGELFF
>TRBJ2-5|.|TRBV18|13|.
TGTGCCAGCTCAACGGGACTCAGGGAGACCCAGTACTTC
CASSTGLRETQYF
>TRBJ2-3|TRBD2|TRBV9|18|.
TGTGCCAGCAGCGCCGGGATACTAGGACTAGCGGGGGGAGATACGCAGTATTTT
CASSAGILGLAGGDTQYF
>TRBJ2-5|.|TRBV19|17|.
TGTGCCAGTAGTGCCGACGCGGGACGCCCGCCGGGGGAGACCCAGTACTTC
CASSADAGRPPGETQYF
>TRBJ1-3|.|TRBV7-2|16|.
TGTGCCAGCAGCCCGAACCAGGGTTCTTCTGGAAACACCATATATTTT
CASSPNQGSSGNTIYF
>TRBJ1-1|.|TRBV7-3|14|few
TGTGCCAGCACCCTAACCCCGGGGGGGACTGAAGCTTTCTTT
CASTLTPGGTEAFF
>TRBJ2-5|.|TRBV2|19|few
TGTGCCAGCAGCCATATGCCCGGCGTGACGATGAGGGCCCAAGAGACCCAGTACTTC
CASSHMPGVTMRAQETQYF
>TRBJ1-2|TRBD1|TRBV11-2|13|.
TGTGCCAGCAGCCAGGGACAGGGAAACGGCTACACCTTC
CASSQGQGNGYTF
>TRBJ1-2|.|TRBV7-9|15|.
TGTGCCAGCAGCTTAGTAAATCCCGGAGACGGAGGCTACACCTTC
CASSLVNPGDGGYTF
>TRBJ1-1|.|TRBV7-5|13|few
TGTGTCAGAAGCTTTGGCAGAAACACTGAAGCTTTCTTT
CVRSFGRNTEAFF
>TRBJ1-1|TRBD1|TRBV2|14|.
TGTGCCAGCAGAGGGGACAGTATGTTGGCTGAAGCTTTCTTT
CASRGDSMLAEAFF
>TRBJ2-1|TRBD2|TRBV29-1|17|few
TGCAGCGTTGTATTGGCACTTGGGCGGGGGAACTACAATGAGCAGTTCTTC
CSVVLALGRGNYNEQFF
>TRBJ1-1|TRBD1|TRBV4-2|16|few
TGTGCCAGCAGCCCCCGCCGTGGGACAGGGGTCACTGAAGCTTTCTTT
CASSPRRGTGVTEAFF
>TRBJ2-1|TRBD2|TRBV6-5|14|.
TGTGCCAGCAGTAGAAGCGGGGGGGCAGGTGAGCAGTTCTTC
CASSRSGGAGEQFF
>TRBJ1-6|TRBD1|TRBV4-1|17|.
TGCGCCAGCAGCCGAATAGTGACAGGGGGCTATAATTCACCCCTCCACTTT
CASSRIVTGGYNSPLHF
>TRBJ1-1|TRBD1|TRBV5-4|12|.
TGTGCCACCGGACAGGGGAACACTGAAGCTTTCTTT
CATGQGNTEAFF
>TRBJ1-2|TRBD1|TRBV7-3|14|.
TGTGCCAGCAGCCCCGGGACAGGGATGAACGGCTACACCTTC
CASSPGTGMNGYTF
>TRBJ2-2|TRBD2|TRBV19|14|once
TGTGCCAGTAGTCCTACTAGCGTCACCGGGGAGCTGTTTTTT
CASSPTSVTGELFF